The clone carrying this T cell receptor beta chain was seen a handful of times. The antigen is undetermined. This entry comes from a study of T cells in Graves' hyperthyroidism and ophthalmopathy. Broader study findings: A model of 13 V-J pairs discriminated ophthalmopathy from stable hyperthyroidism.

Per germline, CDR1 SEHNR and CDR2 FQNEAQ (reference sequence). This CDR3 is 14 amino acids long. The V gene lost 7 bases and the J gene lost 7 bases, with 19 bases spanning the gap. RNA transcripts were the template for amplifying TCR beta CDR3 regions. The study used the HTBI primer set for a first-round RT-PCR of the TCR CDR3. TCRdb re-called the multiplex PCR reads with MiXCR, one entry per CDR3 protein. The sample lists some 510,000 distinct CDR3 sequences; under 25% were seen once. Aged 18 to 65, the patients had hyperthyroidism that was newly diagnosed and had lasted under 2 months. The material sequenced was blood. The V gene is TRBV7-9, the J gene TRBJ1-2; a possible D gene is TRBD1 (5 bases). The receptor was isolated from a man aged 18-30 years with Graves' hyperthyroidism. CDR3 sequence: CASTLTGRGSGYTF. The CDR3, as DNA: TGTGCCAGCACCCTCACGGGGCGGGGATCTGGCTACACCTTC.